The subject of this entry is one T cell receptor beta chain. The data were obtained in a study of blood T cell repertoires in COVID-19. Study as a whole: Samples came from the United States, Italy and Spain, spanning acute and convalescent COVID-19. The cDNA or gDNA used as material had been derived from T cells, B-cell-depleted T cells, or PBMCs.

V lost 6 bases and J lost 0; bases outside the gene matches: 8. Germline V lookup: CDR1 SNHLY, CDR2 FYNNEI. The CDR3 runs to 17 residues. Measured with immunoSEQ multiplex PCR; TCRdb has only the in-frame clones, and not every one. The sample yields about 200,000 clones, 86% seen once. Individuals drawn from 20 to 25 US areas were roughly 18 to 89 years old. The sample taken for sequencing was PBMCs or T cells enriched from blood (not recorded which). This clonotype was sampled from a man aged 40-50 years with acute COVID-19. The chain recombines TRBV2 with TRBJ2-6; TRBD1 matches 7 bases. CDR3 protein: CASRFDRVGSGANVLTF. The CDR3 region has the DNA TGTGCCAGCAGGTTTGACAGGGTGGGCTCTGGGGCCAACGTCCTGACTTTC. The whole variable domain, filled in from reference TRBV2 and TRBJ2-6, reads EPEVTQTPSHQVTQMGQEVILRCVPISNHLYFYWYRQILGQKVEFLVSFYNNEISEKSEIFDDQFSVERPDGSNFTLKIRSTKLEDSAMYFCASRFDRVGSGANVLTFGAGSRLTVL.